This T cell receptor beta chain was captured by sequencing in a study of T cells after yellow fever vaccination. The trim removed 5 bases at V and 0 bases at J, leaving 7 bases unmatched. The CDR3 has 18 amino acids. Germline V gene data show CDR1 as MNHEY and CDR2 as SMNVEV (reference sequence). In this sample, this clonotype turned up a few times. Its antigen is still unknown. TCRdb re-analysed the 5' RACE reads in MiXCR, keeping a single row per CDR3 protein. The sample yields some 600,000 distinct CDR3 sequences, 17% seen once. Overall study results and limits: The bulk population could contribute abundant contaminating clonotypes to FACS-sorted repertoires.

The sequence derives from a man aged 18 to 29 who received the YFV17D yellow fever vaccine. Sample: PBMCs, taken around 5 days after the first yellow fever vaccination. This chain joins TRBV27 and TRBJ2-1; TRBD2 matches 13 bases. In DNA, the CDR3 is TGTGCCAGCAGTCCGAGACTAGCGGGGGGTAGCTCCTACAATGAGCAGTTCTTC. It translates to CASSPRLAGGSSYNEQFF.